This is a list of T cell receptor beta chains from one sample in a study of blood T cell repertoires in COVID-19. Clones were sequenced by immunoSEQ multiplex PCR, and TCRdb holds only the in-frame ones, with some missing. In the table there are hundreds of thousands of clones, about four fifths of which are singletons. The sample consisted of PBMCs or T cells enriched from blood (not recorded which). These receptors were taken from a middle-aged woman who had been exposed to COVID-19. The CDR3 runs from the conserved cysteine through the conserved F or W. The D gene is left open where the match is weak. Some rows have no size entry. The others give once, few or many, or a class for an expanded clone.

J gene	D gene	V gene	clone size	CDR3 DNA	CDR3 protein
TRBJ1-4	-	TRBV29-1	few	TGCAGCGTGGGGCAGATCAGGAACGAAAAACTGTTTTTT	CSVGQIRNEKLFF
TRBJ2-5	TRBD2	TRBV5-6	-	TGTGCCAGCAGCTTGGCGTTCAGCGGGGGGGGACAAGAGACCCAGTACTTC	CASSLAFSGGGQETQYF
TRBJ2-5	-	TRBV7-9	-	TGTGCCACGAGCCCCAGGGACGGGAGTTATCAAGAGACCCAGTACTTC	CATSPRDGSYQETQYF
TRBJ2-7	-	TRBV27	few	TGTGCCAGCAGTTTATTGGAGGGCACGGGCTACGAGCAGTACTTC	CASSLLEGTGYEQYF
TRBJ1-1	-	TRBV2	-	TGTGCCACCGCTTATGAGCGGACTGAAGCTTTCTTT	CATAYERTEAFF
TRBJ1-4	-	TRBV4-1	-	TGCGCCAGCAGCCAAGATCCCTCGAGGGAGTATTGGGAAAAACTGTTTTTT	CASSQDPSREYWEKLFF
TRBJ1-5	TRBD1	TRBV19	few	TGTGCCAGTAGAACAGTGGAGGGGGCCGGCAATCAGCCCCAGCATTTT	CASRTVEGAGNQPQHF
TRBJ2-3	TRBD1	TRBV19	-	TGTGCCAGTAGTCATAACTTCCTGACAGGGGGTCTGCGAGATACGCAGTATTTT	CASSHNFLTGGLRDTQYF
TRBJ2-5	TRBD2	TRBV7-9	few	TGTGCCAGCAGCCAGCGGGGGGGACAAGAGACCCAGTACTTC	CASSQRGGQETQYF
TRBJ2-5	TRBD1	TRBV28	-	TGTGCCTTGGGGACAGCTCAAGAGACCCAGTACTTC	CALGTAQETQYF
TRBJ2-2	TRBD1	TRBV11-2	-	TGTGCCAGCAGCTTGACAGGGTCGTGGGAGCTGTTTTTT	CASSLTGSWELFF
TRBJ2-3	-	TRBV19	-	TGTGCCAGTAGCATGGGGGGCAGGGGGGCTAGCACAGATACGCAGTATTTT	CASSMGGRGASTDTQYF
TRBJ2-5	TRBD1	TRBV4-1	-	TGCGCCAGCAGCCAAGGACTACAGGGGTTGACGGAGACCCAGTACTTC	CASSQGLQGLTETQYF
TRBJ1-1	TRBD1	TRBV19	-	TGTGCCAGTACCATAGGGGACAGGCAAGTCAACACTGAAGCTTTCTTT	CASTIGDRQVNTEAFF
TRBJ2-1	TRBD2	TRBV6-1	once	TGTGCCAGCAGTGAAGCGGGCCTAGCGGGGGGACGGCAGTTCTTC	CASSEAGLAGGRQFF
TRBJ1-1	-	TRBV3-1/TRBV3-2	-	TGTGCCAGCAGCCAAGAGCCAGGGGCAAGTGGAGCTTTCTTT	CASSQEPGASGAFF
TRBJ1-5	TRBD1	TRBV20-1	-	TGCAGTGCTAGTAGAGGTCCAGGGACAGGTCCCAATCAGCCCCAGCATTTT	CSASRGPGTGPNQPQHF
TRBJ1-1	TRBD1	TRBV29-1	-	TGCAGCACTGGGGACAGGATGAACACTGAAGCTTTCTTT	CSTGDRMNTEAFF
TRBJ2-3	TRBD1	TRBV12-5	once	TGTGCTAGTGGTTACCAACAGGGGGCGGCGGATACGCAGTATTTT	CASGYQQGAADTQYF
TRBJ1-3	-	TRBV28	-	TGTGCCAGCAGTACAGGAGTCTCTGGAAACACCATATATTTT	CASSTGVSGNTIYF
TRBJ1-1	TRBD1	TRBV5-1	-	TGCGCCAGCAGCTTGAAGGACAGGGCCCAGGATGAAGCTTTCTTT	CASSLKDRAQDEAFF
TRBJ2-6	-	TRBV6-4	-	TGTGCCAGCAAGGCGGACTCTGGGGCCAACGTCCTGACTTTC	CASKADSGANVLTF
TRBJ2-7	-	TRBV7-8	-	TGTGCCAGCAGCTCCCGCAGGGCCCGCACTACTTACGAGCAGTACTTC	CASSSRRARTTYEQYF
TRBJ1-4	TRBD1	TRBV19	-	TGTGCCAGTAGAGACAGGGGGTTTGAAAAACTGTTTTTT	CASRDRGFEKLFF
TRBJ2-4	-	TRBV4-1	-	TGCGCCAGCAGCCGGGGGGGCCTGGGAAACATTCAGTACTTC	CASSRGGLGNIQYF
TRBJ2-5	-	TRBV10-3	-	TGTGCCATCAGCGCGGGACCGCTCCTCCAAGAGACCCAGTACTTC	CAISAGPLLQETQYF
TRBJ1-2	-	TRBV6-5	-	TGTGCCAGCAGTTTCTCGGGACAACCCTTCTATGGCTACACCTTC	CASSFSGQPFYGYTF
TRBJ1-2	-	TRBV3-1/TRBV3-2	-	TGTGCCAGCAGCCAATGGCAGGGCGACGGCTACACCTTC	CASSQWQGDGYTF
TRBJ1-6	TRBD1	TRBV19	few	TGTGCCAGTAGTCCCGGACAGGGGACAAGAACCCTCCACTTT	CASSPGQGTRTLHF
TRBJ1-2	TRBD1	TRBV19	-	TGTGCCAGTAGTTCGCTCCTCTCCAGGGGGCTGGACTATGGCTACACCTTC	CASSSLLSRGLDYGYTF
TRBJ1-1	TRBD1	TRBV28	-	TGTGCCAGCAGTTCCCCAGGACAGGGATGGAACACTGAAGCTTTCTTT	CASSSPGQGWNTEAFF
TRBJ2-7	TRBD2	TRBV7-6	-	TGTGCCAGCAGCCCTTCACTAGCGGGGAACGGCGCTGGCGAGCAGTACTTC	CASSPSLAGNGAGEQYF
TRBJ2-7	-	TRBV18	few	TGTGCCAGCTCAGTTCAGGGGTCCTCCTACGAGCAGTACTTC	CASSVQGSSYEQYF
TRBJ2-1	TRBD1	TRBV9	-	TGTGCCAGCAGCGTCTCCGGGACAGGGTTAAATGAGCAGTTCTTC	CASSVSGTGLNEQFF
TRBJ1-1	-	TRBV7-9	-	TGTGCCAGCAGCTTAGGGCAGGTGAACACTGAAGCTTTCTTT	CASSLGQVNTEAFF
TRBJ2-7	-	TRBV9	-	TGTGCCAGCAGCGTAGCCAGCTCCTACGAGCAGTACTTC	CASSVASSYEQYF
TRBJ1-1	TRBD1	TRBV18	-	TGTGCCAGCTCAAGGGGACAGGGGGGTGAAGCTTTCTTT	CASSRGQGGEAFF
TRBJ1-1	-	TRBV6-2/TRBV6-3	-	TGTGCCAGCAGTTTCTCAGGGAGCGCATCGTCTTTCTTT	CASSFSGSASSFF
TRBJ2-7	TRBD1	TRBV7-2	many	TGTGCCAGCAGCTTAGTGGGGACAGGGCTGATTATCGAGCAGTACTTC	CASSLVGTGLIIEQYF
TRBJ2-3	TRBD2	TRBV19	-	TGTGCCAGTAGACTAGCGGGGGACACGCAGTATTTT	CASRLAGDTQYF
TRBJ2-1	TRBD2	TRBV20-1	-	TGCAGTGCTAGTAAGGGTAGCGGGGGGGTGAATGAGCAGTTCTTC	CSASKGSGGVNEQFF
TRBJ1-2	-	TRBV12-3/TRBV12-4	-	TGTGCCAGCAGACGATCTAATCATGGCTACACCTTC	CASRRSNHGYTF
TRBJ2-7	-	TRBV9	many	TGTGCCAGCAGCCCCTCGGGGAACTACGAGCAGTACTTC	CASSPSGNYEQYF
TRBJ2-4	TRBD2	TRBV7-2	-	TGTGCCAGCAGCTCAAATAGCGGGGGGGCCCGAAACATTCAGTACTTC	CASSSNSGGARNIQYF
TRBJ1-3	-	TRBV6-5	-	TGTGCCAGCAGTTTCGGACAGCTGCTCTCTGGAAACACCATATATTTT	CASSFGQLLSGNTIYF
TRBJ2-3	TRBD2	TRBV3-1/TRBV3-2	-	TGTGCCAGCAGCCTAGCGGGGGCCCCGCGGGATACGCAGTATTTT	CASSLAGAPRDTQYF
TRBJ1-5	-	TRBV30	-	TGTGCCTGGAGTGTACCTGGGGCCCTAAGCAATCAGCCCCAGCATTTT	CAWSVPGALSNQPQHF
TRBJ2-2	TRBD2	TRBV11-3	-	TGTGCCAGCAGCCGGGGGGATCGGAACACCGGGGAGCTGTTTTTT	CASSRGDRNTGELFF
TRBJ2-7	TRBD1	TRBV28	-	TGTGCCAGCAGTTTAGGGACAGCCGAGGGCCACGAGCAGTACTTC	CASSLGTAEGHEQYF
TRBJ1-1	-	TRBV3-1/TRBV3-2	-	TGTGCCAGCAACCACGGGGAGGGCACTGAAGCTTTCTTT	CASNHGEGTEAFF
TRBJ1-5	-	TRBV29-1	-	TGCAGCGTTGCGCGAGCCGTCAATCAGCCCCAGCATTTT	CSVARAVNQPQHF
TRBJ2-3	-	TRBV28	-	TGTGCCAGCAGCCACGCCCCCAGGGCGCAGTATTTT	CASSHAPRAQYF
TRBJ1-1	-	TRBV6-5	few	TGTGCCAGCAGAAAATCCCAGGGGTTGAACACTGAAGCTTTCTTT	CASRKSQGLNTEAFF
TRBJ1-5	TRBD1	TRBV6-2/TRBV6-3	-	TGTGCCAGCAGTTACTCGGTAGACAGGGGCAATCAGCCCCAGCATTTT	CASSYSVDRGNQPQHF
TRBJ1-4	-	TRBV19	-	TGTGCCACGGAGGACGGTGCAACTAATGAAAAACTGTTTTTT	CATEDGATNEKLFF